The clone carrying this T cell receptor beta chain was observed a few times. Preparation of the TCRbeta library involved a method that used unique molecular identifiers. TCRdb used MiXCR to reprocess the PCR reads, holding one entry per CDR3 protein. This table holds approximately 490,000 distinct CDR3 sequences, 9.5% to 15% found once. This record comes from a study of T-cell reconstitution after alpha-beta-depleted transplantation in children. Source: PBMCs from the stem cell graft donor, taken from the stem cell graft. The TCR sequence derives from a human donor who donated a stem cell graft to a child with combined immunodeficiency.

The chain's CDR3 is CASSGGSVGSPYEQYF. CDR3 DNA sequence: TGTGCCAGCAGCGGGGGATCAGTGGGATCTCCCTACGAGCAGTACTTC. The rearrangement uses TRBV7-9 and TRBJ2-7; D possibly uses TRBD1 or TRBD2 (5 bases each). V was cut by 5 bases and J by 2 bases, with 19 bases left in between. CDR1 and CDR2 (germline): SEHNR, FQNEAQ (reference sequence). The CDR3 runs 16 residues.